Each of the 13 T cell receptor beta chains below was sequenced from the same sample in a study of cytomegalovirus exposure and HLA in healthy donors. Amplification used 60 Vbeta primers and 13 Jbeta primers. The method was immunoSEQ multiplex PCR; TCRdb's version includes in-frame clones alone and lacks a portion of them. The sample holds more than 70,000 clones, around four fifths seen once. Sequenced sample: PBMCs. All receptors derive from a man aged 45-65 years in good health and CMV-seropositive.

The chain couples TRBV5-6 to TRBJ1-2; weak D call: TRBD1 (5 bases). Germline values: CDR1 SGHDT, CDR2 YYEEEE. The V gene lost 4 bases and the J gene lost 3 bases, with 10 bases spanning the gap. This CDR3 region has 13 residues. In nucleotides, the CDR3 is TGTGCCAGCAGCCGGGGGGGGGACTATGGCTACACCTTC. It yields the protein CASSRGGDYGYTF. Filled out from reference TRBV5-6 and TRBJ1-2, the complete variable domain reads DAGVTQSPTHLIKTRGQQVTLRCSPKSGHDTVSWYQQALGQGPQFIFQYYEEEERQRGNFPDRFSGHQFPNYSSELNVNALLLGDSALYLCASSRGGDYGYTFGSGTRLTVV.

The gene calls are TRBV18 and TRBJ2-3; D gene uncertain. The CDR3 has 14 amino acids. V was shortened by 5 bases and J by 0 bases, with 9 bases between the two germline ends. Germline loops: CDR1 KGHSH, CDR2 LQKENI. The CDR3 DNA reads TGTGCCAGCTCAGCGCAAACTAGCACAGATACGCAGTATTTT. Its translation: CASSAQTSTDTQYF.

The rearrangement joins TRBV11-2 to TRBJ2-1, with 11 bases aligning to TRBD2. V was pared by 4 bases and J by 7 bases, with 3 bases of the junction left unmatched. The CDR3 runs 14 residues. Germline CDR1 and CDR2: SGHAT and FQNNGV. The CDR3 spells CASSSTSGMNEQFF. The DNA for the CDR3 is TGTGCCAGCAGCTCGACTAGCGGGATGAATGAGCAGTTCTTC.

The V and J genes are TRBV9 and TRBJ2-3; 8 nucleotides line up with TRBD2. The V gene's germline CDR1 is SGDLS and CDR2 YYNGEE. Trimming cost V 0 bases and J 3 bases; bases outside gene matches: 3. This CDR3 region has 15 residues. In DNA, the CDR3 is TGTGCCAGCAGCGTAGGACCTAGCGGGACAGATACGCAGTATTTT. It specifies CASSVGPSGTDTQYF.

This chain joins TRBV4-2 and TRBJ2-5; TRBD2 matches 11 bases. CDR3 length: 15 residues. Looked up from germline, CDR1 is LGHNA and CDR2 is YNFKEQ. Trimming cost V 4 bases and J 5 bases; bases outside gene matches: 6. The CDR3 DNA reads TGTGCCAGCAGCCCGCCACTAGCGGGAGAGGAGACCCAGTACTTC. Translated: CASSPPLAGEETQYF.

Notes on this clone: An end of the junction differs from the germline gene, which may be a read error. The V and J genes are TRBV7-9 and TRBJ2-1; D may be TRBD2 (5 bases). Germline V gene lookup returns CDR1 SEHNR and CDR2 FQNEAQ (reference sequence). The CDR3 sequence is 13 residues long. CDR3 sequence (DNA): TGTTCCAGCAGTTGGACTGGCAATAATGAGCAGTTCTTC. The encoded protein is CSSSWTGNNEQFF.

This clone was observed once. The V and J genes are TRBV2 and TRBJ2-1; 10 nucleotides agree with TRBD2. The CDR3 consists of 13 residues. J lost 7 bases, V lost 8 bases, and 5 bases had no gene match. Germline CDR1 and CDR2: SNHLY and FYNNEI. In DNA form, the CDR3 reads TGTGCCAGCCTAGCGGGAGAGGTTAATGAGCAGTTCTTC. Amino acids: CASLAGEVNEQFF.

Details on this clone: The junction departs from germline at one end; a sequencing error may be responsible. This rearrangement joins TRBV2 to TRBJ2-6; D possibly corresponds to TRBD1 (5 bases). Germline V CDR1 and CDR2: SNHLY, FYNNEI. There are 17 residues in the CDR3. The CDR3 reads CASSEVPDNSGANGLTF. Written as DNA, the CDR3 is TGTGCCAGCAGTGAGGTCCCCGATAACTCTGGGGCCAACGGCCTGACTTTC.

This clone has just one count. The V and J genes are TRBV30 and TRBJ2-5; 8 bases are a match to TRBD2. The germline V gene encodes CDR1 GTSNPN and CDR2 SVGIG (reference sequence). Trimming at V came to 4 bases and at J to 2 bases, leaving 0 bases not matched to a gene. This CDR3 has 12 amino acids. This CDR3 is CAWTSGQETQYF. The DNA of the CDR3 is TGTGCCTGGACTAGCGGGCAAGAGACCCAGTACTTC.

The J gene is TRBJ2-1, the V gene TRBV2, with 7 bases matching TRBD1. Per germline, CDR1 SNHLY and CDR2 FYNNEI. This CDR3 region has 15 residues. V shed 3 bases and J 1 base; nucleotides not matched to a gene: 3. The CDR3 nucleotides read TGTGCCAGCAGTGAGTACAGGGGATCCTACAATGAGCAGTTCTTC. Protein sequence: CASSEYRGSYNEQFF.

V gene TRBV6-1 combines with J gene TRBJ1-6, with D possibly TRBD1 on 5 matching bases. Germline CDR1 and CDR2: MNHNS and SASEGT. Trimming stripped 1 base from V and 7 bases from J, with 11 bases between. This CDR3 has 15 amino acids. CDR3 loop: CASSEGARVNSPLHF. CDR3 DNA: TGTGCCAGCAGTGAAGGGGCCAGGGTCAATTCACCCCTCCACTTT.

The CDR3 protein is CAISSGTSGTYSTDTQYF. In nucleotides, the CDR3 is TGTGCCATCAGCTCCGGGACTAGCGGCACTTATAGCACAGATACGCAGTATTTT. The chain joins TRBV10-3 to TRBJ2-3, with 11 positions matching TRBD2. Germline lookup yields CDR1 ENHRY and CDR2 SYGVKD. The ends lost 6 bases at V and 0 bases at J; junction bases unmatched: 11. The CDR3 is made up of 18 amino acids.

The CDR3: CATRKGDSNQPQHF. The CDR3 nucleotides read TGTGCCACCCGGAAGGGAGACAGCAATCAGCCCCAGCATTTT. This chain uses TRBV10-3 with TRBJ1-5; no reliable D call. Looked up from germline, CDR1 is ENHRY and CDR2 is SYGVKD. V was shortened by 10 bases and J by 1 base, with 14 bases between the two germline ends. The CDR3 loop spans 14 amino acids.